What follows are 11 T cell receptor beta chains derived from one specimen sequenced in a study of a mutant IDH1 vaccine in newly diagnosed glioma. Only in-frame clones appear in the TCRdb table, and some are missing; sequencing was by immunoSEQ multiplex PCR. The sample has over 50,000 clones, 80% to 90% seen once; the top ten hold about 4.6%. The time point: week 5, during vaccination. The study gave 300 ug of mutant IDH1 20-mer peptide per vaccine dose, with topical imiquimod. Their cognate antigens are unknown. This sample comprised PBMCs, obtained from a glioma patient whose treatment included an IDH1 peptide vaccine. The receptors shown here come from a middle-aged woman with glioma.

This chain links TRBV29-1 with TRBJ2-3; D may correspond to TRBD1 or TRBD2 (5 bases each). CDR3 length equals 13 residues. The germline CDR1 and CDR2 sequences are SQVTM and ANQGSEA. V was pared by 7 bases and J by 6 bases, with 17 bases between. Here the CDR3 reads CSAPHLGVDTQYF. The CDR3 DNA sequence: TGCAGCGCCCCACACCTGGGGGTTGATACGCAGTATTTT.

The V and J genes are TRBV13 and TRBJ2-6, with D unclear. Trimming took 5 bases from V and 0 from J, leaving 17 bases between them. The CDR3 is 18 residues long. Per the germline V gene, CDR1 is PRHDT and CDR2 is FYEKMQ (reference sequence). The CDR3 here is CASSPSVPLISGANVLTF. As DNA, the CDR3 is TGTGCCAGCAGCCCCAGCGTTCCGCTGATCTCTGGGGCCAACGTCCTGACTTTC.

V gene TRBV27 combines with J gene TRBJ1-2; D is perhaps TRBD1 (6 bases). Trimming took off 5 bases at V and 4 bases at J, with 14 bases between the two ends. Germline loops: CDR1 MNHEY, CDR2 SMNVEV (reference sequence). This CDR3 is built from 14 residues. CDR3 amino acids: CASSTRDTSYGYTF. CDR3 DNA sequence: TGTGCCAGCAGTACCCGGGACACGTCCTATGGCTACACCTTC.

V is TRBV19 and J is TRBJ2-3, with TRBD2 as a possible D gene (6 bases). Deletions cut 5 bases from V and 6 bases from J, with 12 bases between. Germline V gene sequence: CDR1 LNHDA, CDR2 SQIVND (reference sequence). The CDR3 is made up of 13 amino acids. The chain's CDR3 is CASSGRRGDTQYF. CDR3 nucleotides: TGTGCCAGTAGTGGGAGGAGAGGCGATACGCAGTATTTT.

The chain carries TRBV19 and TRBJ2-1; 8 nucleotides align to TRBD2. The CDR3 is 9 amino acids. Trimming took 7 bases from V and 15 from J; bases not matched to a gene: 2. Germline-derived CDR1 and CDR2 are LNHDA and SQIVND (reference sequence). CDR3 protein: CASTGTRFF. CDR3 nucleotide sequence: TGTGCCAGTACCGGGACTAGGTTCTTC.

The chain joins TRBV5-1 to TRBJ1-1; no firm D call. Germline CDR1 reads SGHRS; CDR2 reads YFSETQ. The CDR3 extends over 15 amino acids. Trimming took off 0 bases at V and 1 base at J, with 10 bases between the two ends. The CDR3 DNA reads TGCGCCAGCAGCTTGGCTAGCGGAAAGAACACTGAAGCTTTCTTT. Protein: CASSLASGKNTEAFF. The whole variable domain, remainder taken from reference TRBV5-1 and TRBJ1-1, is KAGVTQTPRYLIKTRGQQVTLSCSPISGHRSVSWYQQTPGQGLQFLFEYFSETQRNKGNFPGRFSGRQFSNSRSEMNVSTLELGDSALYLCASSLASGKNTEAFFGQGTRLTVV.

This clone was recorded only once. This chain uses TRBV19 with TRBJ2-2; D remains unclear. The germline V gene encodes CDR1 LNHDA and CDR2 SQIVND (reference sequence). The germline V and J ends were trimmed by 3 bases and 4 bases, with 18 bases remaining between them. The CDR3 totals 17 residues. CDR3 coding DNA: TGTGCCAGTAGTATTGGTGGTTCCCACAGACTCACCGGGGAGCTGTTTTTT. Translation: CASSIGGSHRLTGELFF.

V usage is TRBV25-1 and J usage is TRBJ2-5, with D perhaps TRBD1 or TRBD2 (6 bases each). The CDR3 consists of 16 residues. V lost 4 bases and J lost 4, with 19 bases in between. Germline-derived CDR1 and CDR2 are MGHDK and SYGVNS. The CDR3 nucleotides are TGTGCCAGCAGTGGGGGCAGGGGCAACGGGGGAGAGACCCAGTACTTC. Its protein product is CASSGGRGNGGETQYF.

The rearrangement joins TRBV5-1 to TRBJ1-3; 7 bases match TRBD1. The V and J ends lost 2 bases and 2 bases, in that order; junction bases with no gene match: 4. The CDR3 runs to 15 residues. The germline V gene has CDR1 SGHRS and CDR2 YFSETQ. CDR3 loop: CASSFSGQPGNTIYF. CDR3 sequence (DNA): TGCGCCAGCAGCTTCTCGGGACAGCCTGGAAACACCATATATTTT.

The rearrangement uses TRBV11-2 and TRBJ2-5; perhaps TRBD1 as D (7 bases). The ends were cut back, 3 bases at V and 1 base at J, with 12 bases in the middle. Germline CDR1 reads SGHAT; CDR2 reads FQNNGV. CDR3 length equals 15 residues. DNA of the CDR3: TGTGCCAGCAGCTTTACTCAGGGGGGCCAAGAGACCCAGTACTTC. It codes for CASSFTQGGQETQYF.

This chain joins TRBV5-4 and TRBJ2-5, with D perhaps matching TRBD2 (6 bases). The length of the CDR3 is 13 residues. Trimming stripped 0 bases from V and 5 bases from J, with 8 bases between. From germline, CDR1 is SGHNT and CDR2 YYREEE (reference sequence). CDR3 in amino acids: CASSLGREETQYF. In DNA form, the CDR3 reads TGTGCCAGCAGCTTGGGGAGGGAGGAGACCCAGTACTTC. The complete variable domain, with remaining parts taken from reference TRBV5-4 and TRBJ2-5, reads ETGVTQSPTHLIKTRGQQVTLRCSSQSGHNTVSWYQQALGQGPQFIFQYYREEENGRGNFPPRFSGLQFPNYSSELNVNALELDDSALYLCASSLGREETQYFGPGTRLLVL.